The next 7 T cell receptor beta chains were all read from a single sample in a study of T cell responses to AZD1222 COVID-19 vaccine. TCRdb's copy holds only in-frame clones and misses some; the assay was immunoSEQ multiplex PCR. This sample carries 200,000 or so clones, roughly 92% of them seen once, and the ten largest clones take less than 11%. The sequences come from peripheral blood, collected on day 0 of AZD1222 vaccination. These receptors all come from an adult in good health.

The V call is TRBV7-3, the J call TRBJ1-1; D uncertain. This CDR3 region has 14 residues. The germline V gene encodes CDR1 SGHTA and CDR2 FQGTGA. Trimming shortened V by 1 base and J by 8 bases, and 14 bases separated the two germline ends. The DNA of the CDR3 is TGTGCCAGCAGCTTAAGGGGAATGTCTAACGAAGCTTTCTTT. It specifies CASSLRGMSNEAFF.

The CDR3 protein is CASSQDPGQGVRGPQHF. In DNA form, the CDR3 reads TGCGCCAGCAGCCAAGATCCGGGACAGGGGGTGCGGGGGCCCCAGCATTTT. The rearrangement joins TRBV4-1 to TRBJ1-5; TRBD1 aligns across 11 bases. The ends lost 0 bases at V and 9 bases at J; junction bases unmatched: 10. This CDR3 comprises 17 residues. Germline V gene lookup returns CDR1 MGHRA and CDR2 YSYEKL.

This sequence joins TRBV7-9 and TRBJ1-1, with 7 bases matching TRBD1. Germline assignment: CDR1 SEHNR and CDR2 FQNEAQ (reference sequence). Losses at the gene ends were 2 bases for V and 1 base for J; bases not matched to a gene: 7. The CDR3 is made up of 16 amino acids. This CDR3 reads CASSLLQGLGNTEAFF. In DNA form, the CDR3 reads TGTGCCAGCAGCTTACTACAGGGGCTGGGGAACACTGAAGCTTTCTTT.

This sequence joins TRBV4-2 and TRBJ1-1, with 9 bases identical to TRBD1. CDR1 is LGHNA and CDR2 is YNFKEQ in the germline V gene. J lost 0 bases, V lost 3 bases, and 11 bases had no gene match. The CDR3 is 18 amino acids. This chain's CDR3 is CASSQPRTGANMNTEAFF. CDR3 coding DNA: TGTGCCAGCAGCCAGCCCAGGACAGGGGCGAACATGAACACTGAAGCTTTCTTT.

The chain couples TRBV2 to TRBJ2-1; 9 bases are a match to TRBD1. CDR3 length equals 15 residues. Trimming at V came to 3 bases and at J to 9 bases, leaving 9 bases not matched to a gene. Germline CDR1 reads SNHLY; CDR2 reads FYNNEI. Here the CDR3 reads CASSEIVQGAGEQFF. In nucleotides, the CDR3 is TGTGCCAGCAGTGAGATAGTACAGGGGGCAGGTGAGCAGTTCTTC.

This clone was seen a handful of times. The rearrangement links TRBV6-5 to TRBJ1-3; D is unclear. V lost 7 bases to trimming and J lost 3 bases, with 10 bases between them. The CDR3 has 13 amino acids. Looked up from germline, CDR1 is MNHEY and CDR2 is SVGAGI. The CDR3 here is CASIPGIGNTIYF. CDR3 sequence (DNA): TGTGCCAGCATACCGGGTATTGGAAACACCATATATTTT.

The chain recombines TRBV7-9 with TRBJ2-3; D is undetermined. Germline CDR1 and CDR2: SEHNR and FQNEAQ (reference sequence). V lost 5 bases to trimming and J lost 0 bases, with 3 bases between them. The CDR3 runs 12 residues. CDR3 bases: TGTGCCAGCAGCGTTAGCACAGATACGCAGTATTTT. Translating it yields CASSVSTDTQYF.